This TCR beta chain stems from a study of cytomegalovirus exposure and HLA in healthy donors. The CDR3 sequence is 13 residues long. Germline CDR1 and CDR2: SGHNT and YENEEA. Trimming removed 5 bases at V and 7 bases at J, with 11 bases between. PCR employed 60 Vbeta and 13 Jbeta primers. Profiled with immunoSEQ multiplex PCR; TCRdb holds only in-frame clones, not every one. Among roughly 140,000 clones listed, approximately 80% were seen once. This clonotype was obtained from a man aged 30 to 39 in good health and CMV-seropositive. The sequenced sample consisted of PBMCs. V usage is TRBV11-3 and J usage is TRBJ2-2; D not certain. The CDR3 sequence is CASSPGKSGELFF. As DNA, the CDR3 is TGTGCCAGCAGCCCGGGTAAAAGCGGGGAGCTGTTTTTT. The full variable domain, completed using reference TRBV11-3 and TRBJ2-2, is EAGVVQSPRYKIIEKKQPVAFWCNPISGHNTLYWYLQNLGQGPELLIRYENEEAVDDSQLPKDRFSAERLKGVDSTLKIQPAELGDSAVYLCASSPGKSGELFFGEGSRLTVL.